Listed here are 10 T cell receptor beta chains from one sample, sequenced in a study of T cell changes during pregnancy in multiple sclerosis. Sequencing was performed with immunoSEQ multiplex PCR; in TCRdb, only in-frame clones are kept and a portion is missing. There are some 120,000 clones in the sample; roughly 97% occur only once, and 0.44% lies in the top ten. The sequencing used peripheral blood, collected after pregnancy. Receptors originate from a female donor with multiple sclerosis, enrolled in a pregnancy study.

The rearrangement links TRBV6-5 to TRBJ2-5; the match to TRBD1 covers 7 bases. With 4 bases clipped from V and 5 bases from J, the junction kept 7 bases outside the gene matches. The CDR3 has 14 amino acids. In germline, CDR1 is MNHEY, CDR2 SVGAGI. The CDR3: CASSSQTGEETQYF. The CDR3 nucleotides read TGTGCCAGCAGTTCCCAAACAGGGGAGGAGACCCAGTACTTC.

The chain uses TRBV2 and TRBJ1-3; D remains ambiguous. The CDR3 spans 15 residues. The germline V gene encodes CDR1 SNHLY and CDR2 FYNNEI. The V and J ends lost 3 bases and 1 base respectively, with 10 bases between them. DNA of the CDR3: TGTGCCAGCAGTGAGGAGGTTCTTTCTGGAAACACCATATATTTT. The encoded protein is CASSEEVLSGNTIYF.

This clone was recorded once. The CDR3 here is CASSLELAKNIQYF. In DNA form, the CDR3 reads TGCGCCAGCAGCTTGGAACTAGCCAAAAACATTCAGTACTTC. The genes are TRBV5-1 and TRBJ2-4; D remains unclear. V was trimmed by 0 bases and J by 0 bases, leaving 4 bases between them. CDR1 and CDR2 from the germline V gene are SGHRS and YFSETQ. CDR3 length equals 14 residues.

For the CDR3, the DNA is TGCGCCAGCAGCGGGTGGCATCCACCTCGGCGGGGAAAGAGCTCCTACGAGCAGTACTTC. This encodes CASSGWHPPRRGKSSYEQYF. The rearrangement links TRBV5-1 to TRBJ2-7; a weak D match, TRBD2 (6 bases). The germline CDR1 and CDR2 sequences are SGHRS and YFSETQ. V dropped 4 bases and J dropped 0 bases, with 29 bases sitting between them. This CDR3 is built from 20 residues.

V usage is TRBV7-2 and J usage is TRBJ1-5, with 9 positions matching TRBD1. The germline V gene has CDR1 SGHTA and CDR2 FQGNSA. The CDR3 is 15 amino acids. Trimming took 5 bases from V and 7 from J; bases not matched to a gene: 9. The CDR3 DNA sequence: TGTGCCAGCAGCCCCGGGACAGGGAGAGGCCAGCCCCAGCATTTT. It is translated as CASSPGTGRGQPQHF.

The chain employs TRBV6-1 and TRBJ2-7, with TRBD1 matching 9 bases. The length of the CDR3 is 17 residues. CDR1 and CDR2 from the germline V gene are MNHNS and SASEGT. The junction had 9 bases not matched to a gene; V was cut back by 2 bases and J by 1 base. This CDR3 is CASSEQGQGFLSYEQYF. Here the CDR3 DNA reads TGTGCCAGCAGTGAACAGGGACAGGGTTTTCTATCCTACGAGCAGTACTTC.

The CDR3 region is CASSPGLAGGRNGELFF. The CDR3 nucleotides read TGTGCCAGCAGCCCTGGACTAGCGGGAGGGCGCAACGGGGAGCTGTTTTTT. The chain links TRBV9 to TRBJ2-2, with 15 bases that match TRBD2. CDR3 length: 17 residues. With V trimmed by 4 bases and J by 7 bases, 8 bases remained unmatched. CDR1 SGDLS and CDR2 YYNGEE come from the germline V gene. Drawing the rest from reference TRBV9 and TRBJ2-2, the complete variable domain is DSGVTQTPKHLITATGQRVTLRCSPRSGDLSVYWYQQSLDQGLQFLIQYYNGEERAKGNILERFSAQQFPDLHSELNLSSLELGDSALYFCASSPGLAGGRNGELFFGEGSRLTVL.

The CDR3 nucleotides read TGTGCCAGCAGTGAAGATGAGGAGGCAACTAATGAAAAACTGTTTTTT. Encoded protein: CASSEDEEATNEKLFF. The rearrangement joins TRBV2 to TRBJ1-4; D is ambiguous. Germline V gene data show CDR1 as SNHLY and CDR2 as FYNNEI. V was shortened by 1 base and J by 0 bases, with 9 bases between the two germline ends. This CDR3 region has 16 residues.

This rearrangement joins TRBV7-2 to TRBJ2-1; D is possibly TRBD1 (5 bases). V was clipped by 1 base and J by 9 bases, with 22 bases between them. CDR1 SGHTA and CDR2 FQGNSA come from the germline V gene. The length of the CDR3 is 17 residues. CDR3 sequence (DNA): TGTGCCAGCAGCTTAGATAATAATTGGGGCAGACTCGTTGAGCAGTTCTTC. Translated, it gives CASSLDNNWGRLVEQFF.

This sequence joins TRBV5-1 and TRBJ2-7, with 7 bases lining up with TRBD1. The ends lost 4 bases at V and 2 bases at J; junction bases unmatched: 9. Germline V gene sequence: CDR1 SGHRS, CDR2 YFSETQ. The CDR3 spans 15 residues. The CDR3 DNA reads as TGCGCCAGCAGCCCGACAGGGACGAGGACCTACGAGCAGTACTTC. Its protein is CASSPTGTRTYEQYF.